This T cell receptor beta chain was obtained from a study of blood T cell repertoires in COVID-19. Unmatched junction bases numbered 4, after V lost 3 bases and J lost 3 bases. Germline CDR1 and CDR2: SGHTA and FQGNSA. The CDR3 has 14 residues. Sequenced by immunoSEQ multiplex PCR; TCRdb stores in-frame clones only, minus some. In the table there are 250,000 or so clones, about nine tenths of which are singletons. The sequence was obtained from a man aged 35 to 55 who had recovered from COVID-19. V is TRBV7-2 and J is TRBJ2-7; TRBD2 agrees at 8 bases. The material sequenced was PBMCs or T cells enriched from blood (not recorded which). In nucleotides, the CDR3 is TGTGCCAGCAGCTTCCGGACTAGCAGCTACGAGCAGTACTTC. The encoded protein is CASSFRTSSYEQYF.